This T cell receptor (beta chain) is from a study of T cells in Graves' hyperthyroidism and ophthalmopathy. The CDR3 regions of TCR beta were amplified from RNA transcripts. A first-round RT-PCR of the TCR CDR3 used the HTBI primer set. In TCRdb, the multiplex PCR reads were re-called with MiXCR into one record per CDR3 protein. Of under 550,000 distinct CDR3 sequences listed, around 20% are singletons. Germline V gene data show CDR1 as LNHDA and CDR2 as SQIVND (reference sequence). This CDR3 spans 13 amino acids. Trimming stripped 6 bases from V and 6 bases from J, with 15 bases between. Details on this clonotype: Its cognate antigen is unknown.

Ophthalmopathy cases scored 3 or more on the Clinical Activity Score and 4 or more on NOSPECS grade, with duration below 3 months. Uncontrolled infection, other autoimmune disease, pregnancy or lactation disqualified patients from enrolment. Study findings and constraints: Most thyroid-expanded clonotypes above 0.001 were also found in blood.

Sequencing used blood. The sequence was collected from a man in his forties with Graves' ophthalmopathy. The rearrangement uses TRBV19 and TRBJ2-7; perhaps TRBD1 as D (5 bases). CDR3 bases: TGTGCCAGTAGCTCTATCCAGGGAACCGAGCAGTACTTC. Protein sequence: CASSSIQGTEQYF.